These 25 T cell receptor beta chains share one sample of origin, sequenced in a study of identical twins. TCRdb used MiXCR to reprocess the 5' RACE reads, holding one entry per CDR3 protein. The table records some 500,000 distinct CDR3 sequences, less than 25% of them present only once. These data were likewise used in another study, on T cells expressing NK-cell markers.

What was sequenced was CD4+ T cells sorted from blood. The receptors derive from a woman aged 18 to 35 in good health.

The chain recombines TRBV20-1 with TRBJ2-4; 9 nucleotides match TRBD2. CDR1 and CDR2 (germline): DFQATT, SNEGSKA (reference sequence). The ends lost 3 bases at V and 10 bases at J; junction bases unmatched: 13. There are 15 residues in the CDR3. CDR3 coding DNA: TGCAGTGCTAGTATGCTAGCGGGACGATCGGGAATTCAGTACTTC. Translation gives CSASMLAGRSGIQYF.

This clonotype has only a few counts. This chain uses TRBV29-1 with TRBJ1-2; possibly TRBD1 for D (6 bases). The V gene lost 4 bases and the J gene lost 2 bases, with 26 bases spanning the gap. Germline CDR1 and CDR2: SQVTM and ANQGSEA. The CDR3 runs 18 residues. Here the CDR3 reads CSVGPTTARTVSNYGYTF. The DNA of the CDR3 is TGCAGCGTTGGCCCTACGACGGCTCGGACAGTATCCAACTATGGCTACACCTTC.

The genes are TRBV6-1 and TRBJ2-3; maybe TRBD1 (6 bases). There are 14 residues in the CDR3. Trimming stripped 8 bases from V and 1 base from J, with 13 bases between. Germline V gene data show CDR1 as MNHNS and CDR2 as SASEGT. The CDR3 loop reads CASLQGGGTDTQYF. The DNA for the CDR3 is TGTGCCAGCCTACAGGGTGGAGGCACAGATACGCAGTATTTT.

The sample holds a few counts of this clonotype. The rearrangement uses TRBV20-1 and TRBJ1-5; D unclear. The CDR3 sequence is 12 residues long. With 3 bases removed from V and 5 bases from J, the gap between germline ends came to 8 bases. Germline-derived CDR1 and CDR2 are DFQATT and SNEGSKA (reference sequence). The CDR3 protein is CSARWEYQPQHF. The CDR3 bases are TGCAGTGCTAGGTGGGAGTATCAGCCCCAGCATTTT.

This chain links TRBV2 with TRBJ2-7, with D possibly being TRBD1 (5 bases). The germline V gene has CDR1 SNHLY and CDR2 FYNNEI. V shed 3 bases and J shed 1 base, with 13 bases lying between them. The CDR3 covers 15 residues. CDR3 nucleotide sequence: TGTGCCAGCAGTGATGCTACTGACAGATCCTACGAGCAGTACTTC. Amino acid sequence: CASSDATDRSYEQYF.

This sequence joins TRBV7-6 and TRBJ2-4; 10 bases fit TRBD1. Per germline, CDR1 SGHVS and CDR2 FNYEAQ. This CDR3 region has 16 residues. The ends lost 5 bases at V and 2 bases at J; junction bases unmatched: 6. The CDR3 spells CASSPTGGASKNIQYF. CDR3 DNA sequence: TGTGCCAGCAGCCCGACAGGGGGCGCGTCCAAAAACATTCAGTACTTC.

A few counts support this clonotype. CDR3 nucleotides: TGCGCCAGCAGCTTGCAGGACGAGCAGTACTTC. It is translated as CASSLQDEQYF. This chain connects TRBV5-1 to TRBJ2-7; D uncertain. V dropped 1 base and J dropped 5 bases, with 4 bases sitting between them. The CDR3 is 11 residues long. Germline V gene sequence: CDR1 SGHRS, CDR2 YFSETQ.

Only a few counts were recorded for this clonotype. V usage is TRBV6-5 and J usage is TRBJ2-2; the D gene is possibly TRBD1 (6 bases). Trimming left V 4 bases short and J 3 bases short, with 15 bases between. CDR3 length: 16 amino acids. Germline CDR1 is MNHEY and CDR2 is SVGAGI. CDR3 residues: CASSSIRGSHTGELFF. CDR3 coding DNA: TGTGCCAGCAGTTCAATCAGGGGTTCGCACACCGGGGAGCTGTTTTTT.

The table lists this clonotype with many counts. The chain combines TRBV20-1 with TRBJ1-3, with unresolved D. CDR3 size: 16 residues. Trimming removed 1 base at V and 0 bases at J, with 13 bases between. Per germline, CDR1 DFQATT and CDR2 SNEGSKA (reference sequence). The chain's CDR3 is CSARAPGRDSGNTIYF. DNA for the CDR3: TGCAGTGCTAGAGCCCCTGGACGGGACTCTGGAAACACCATATATTTT.

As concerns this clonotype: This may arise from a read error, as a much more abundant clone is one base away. The CDR3 here is CASSGNTYEQYF. In DNA, the CDR3 is TGTGCCAGCAGTGGGAATACCTACGAGCAGTACTTC. The chain has TRBV2 and TRBJ2-7; no firm D call. The CDR3 is 12 residues long. Germline V gene data show CDR1 as SNHLY and CDR2 as FYNNEI. Trimming cost V 4 bases and J 2 bases, with 6 bases left between them.

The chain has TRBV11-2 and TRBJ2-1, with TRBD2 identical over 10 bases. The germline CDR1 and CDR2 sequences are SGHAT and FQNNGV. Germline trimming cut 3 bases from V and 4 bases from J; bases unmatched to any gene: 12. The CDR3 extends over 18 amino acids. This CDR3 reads CASSFTRGGTSVYNEQFF. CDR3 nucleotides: TGTGCCAGCAGCTTCACACGAGGGGGGACTAGCGTATACAATGAGCAGTTCTTC.

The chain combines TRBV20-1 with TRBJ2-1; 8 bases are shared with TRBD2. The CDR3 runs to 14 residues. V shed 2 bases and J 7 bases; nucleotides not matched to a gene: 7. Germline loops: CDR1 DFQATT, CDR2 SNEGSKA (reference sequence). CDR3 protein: CSARFAGGRNEQFF. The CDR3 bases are TGCAGTGCTAGATTCGCGGGGGGACGTAATGAGCAGTTCTTC.

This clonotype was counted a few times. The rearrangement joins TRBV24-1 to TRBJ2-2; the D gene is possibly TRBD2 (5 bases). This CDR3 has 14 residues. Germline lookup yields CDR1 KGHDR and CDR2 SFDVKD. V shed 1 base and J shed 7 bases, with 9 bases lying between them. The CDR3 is CATSDFPRDGELFF. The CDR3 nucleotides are TGTGCCACCAGTGATTTCCCCCGGGACGGGGAGCTGTTTTTT.

The CDR3 spells CASSLVQGNHEQYF. CDR3 sequence (DNA): TGTGCCAGCTCCTTGGTACAGGGTAATCACGAGCAGTACTTC. This rearrangement joins TRBV18 to TRBJ2-7; D perhaps matches TRBD1 (6 bases). V lost 6 bases, J lost 5 bases, and 17 bases lay in between. CDR1 KGHSH and CDR2 LQKENI come from the germline V gene. This CDR3 comprises 14 residues.

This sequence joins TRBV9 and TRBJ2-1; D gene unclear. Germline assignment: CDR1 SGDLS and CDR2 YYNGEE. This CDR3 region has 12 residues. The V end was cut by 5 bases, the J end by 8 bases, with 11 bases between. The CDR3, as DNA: TGTGCCAGCAGTTCGCCGTGGGATGAGCAGTTCTTC. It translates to CASSSPWDEQFF.

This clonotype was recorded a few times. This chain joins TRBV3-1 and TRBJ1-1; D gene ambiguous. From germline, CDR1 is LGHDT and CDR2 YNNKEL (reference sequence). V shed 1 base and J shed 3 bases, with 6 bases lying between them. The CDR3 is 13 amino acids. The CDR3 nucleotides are TGTGCCAGCAGCCAAGTCCTCGACACTGAAGCTTTCTTT. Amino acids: CASSQVLDTEAFF.

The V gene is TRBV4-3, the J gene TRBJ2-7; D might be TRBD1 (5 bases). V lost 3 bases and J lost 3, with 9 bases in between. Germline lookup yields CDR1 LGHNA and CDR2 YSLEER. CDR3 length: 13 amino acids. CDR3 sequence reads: CASSHAQGYEQYF. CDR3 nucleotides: TGCGCCAGCAGCCACGCTCAGGGCTACGAGCAGTACTTC.

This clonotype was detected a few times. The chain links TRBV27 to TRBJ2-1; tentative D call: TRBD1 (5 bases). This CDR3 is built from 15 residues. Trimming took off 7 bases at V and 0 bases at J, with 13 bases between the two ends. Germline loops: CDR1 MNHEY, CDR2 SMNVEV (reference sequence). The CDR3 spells CASNHPTASYNEQFF. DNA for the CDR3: TGTGCCAGCAATCACCCGACAGCCTCCTACAATGAGCAGTTCTTC.

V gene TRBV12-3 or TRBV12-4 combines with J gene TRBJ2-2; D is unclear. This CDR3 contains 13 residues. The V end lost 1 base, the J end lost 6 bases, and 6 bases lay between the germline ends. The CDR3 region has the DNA TGTGCCAGCAGTTTAGGACCCTCCGGGGAGCTGTTTTTT. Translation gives CASSLGPSGELFF.

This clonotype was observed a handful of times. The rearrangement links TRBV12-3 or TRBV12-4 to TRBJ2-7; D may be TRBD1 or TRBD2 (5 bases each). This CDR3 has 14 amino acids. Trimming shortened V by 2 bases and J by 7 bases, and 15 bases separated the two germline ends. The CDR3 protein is CASSLITGGGEQYF. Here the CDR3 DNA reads TGTGCCAGCAGTTTAATTACAGGAGGTGGTGAGCAGTACTTC.

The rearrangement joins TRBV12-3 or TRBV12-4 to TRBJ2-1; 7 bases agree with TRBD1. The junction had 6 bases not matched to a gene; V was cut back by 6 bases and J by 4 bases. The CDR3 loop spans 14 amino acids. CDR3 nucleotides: TGTGCCAGCAGGCCGACAGGGTCATACAATGAGCAGTTCTTC. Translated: CASRPTGSYNEQFF.

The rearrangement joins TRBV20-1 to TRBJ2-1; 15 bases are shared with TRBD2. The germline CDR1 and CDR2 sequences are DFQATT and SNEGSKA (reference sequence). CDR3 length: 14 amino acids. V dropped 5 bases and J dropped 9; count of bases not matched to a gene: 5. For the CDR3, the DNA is TGCAGTGCTGGACTAGCGGGGGGGAACGGTGAGCAGTTCTTC. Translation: CSAGLAGGNGEQFF.

The CDR3 protein is CASRLTGTGVSPLHF. The CDR3 DNA is TGTGCCAGCAGACTTACCGGGACAGGAGTTTCTCCCCTCCACTTT. The chain employs TRBV12-3 or TRBV12-4 and TRBJ1-6, with 8 positions matching TRBD1. V lost 6 bases to trimming and J lost 13 bases; unmatched junction nucleotides: 14. CDR3 length: 15 amino acids.

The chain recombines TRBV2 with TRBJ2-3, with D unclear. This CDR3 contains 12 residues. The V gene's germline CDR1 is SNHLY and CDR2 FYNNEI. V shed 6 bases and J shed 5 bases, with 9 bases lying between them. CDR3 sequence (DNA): TGTGCCAGCAGGAGGTTGGTAGATACGCAGTATTTT. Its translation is CASRRLVDTQYF. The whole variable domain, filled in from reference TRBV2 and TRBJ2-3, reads EPEVTQTPSHQVTQMGQEVILRCVPISNHLYFYWYRQILGQKVEFLVSFYNNEISEKSEIFDDQFSVERPDGSNFTLKIRSTKLEDSAMYFCASRRLVDTQYFGPGTRLTVL.

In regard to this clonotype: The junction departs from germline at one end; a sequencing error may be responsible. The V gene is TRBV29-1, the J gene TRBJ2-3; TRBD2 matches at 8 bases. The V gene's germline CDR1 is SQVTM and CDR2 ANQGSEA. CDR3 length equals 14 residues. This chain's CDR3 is CSVEGGAGVDTQYF. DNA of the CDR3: TGCAGCGTCGAAGGGGGAGCGGGGGTGGATACGCAGTATTTT.